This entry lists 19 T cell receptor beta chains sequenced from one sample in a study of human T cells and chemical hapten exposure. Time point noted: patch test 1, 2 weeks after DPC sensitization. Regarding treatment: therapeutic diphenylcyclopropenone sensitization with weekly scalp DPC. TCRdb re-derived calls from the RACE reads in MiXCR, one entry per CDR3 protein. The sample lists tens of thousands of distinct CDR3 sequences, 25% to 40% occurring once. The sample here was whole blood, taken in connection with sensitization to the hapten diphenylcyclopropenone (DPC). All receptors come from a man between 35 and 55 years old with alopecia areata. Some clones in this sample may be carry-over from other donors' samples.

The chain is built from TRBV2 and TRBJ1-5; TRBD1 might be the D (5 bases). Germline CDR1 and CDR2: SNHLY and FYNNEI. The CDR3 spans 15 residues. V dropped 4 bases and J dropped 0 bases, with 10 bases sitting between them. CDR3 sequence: CASSGGLDSNQPQHF. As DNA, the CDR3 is TGTGCCAGCAGTGGGGGGTTAGATAGCAATCAGCCCCAGCATTTT. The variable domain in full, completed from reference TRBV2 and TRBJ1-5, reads EPEVTQTPSHQVTQMGQEVILRCVPISNHLYFYWYRQILGQKVEFLVSFYNNEISEKSEIFDDQFSVERPDGSNFTLKIRSTKLEDSAMYFCASSGGLDSNQPQHFGDGTRLSIL.

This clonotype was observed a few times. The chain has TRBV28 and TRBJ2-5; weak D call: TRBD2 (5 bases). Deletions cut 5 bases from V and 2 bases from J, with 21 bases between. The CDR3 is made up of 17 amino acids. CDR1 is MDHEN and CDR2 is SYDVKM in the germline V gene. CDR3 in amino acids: CASSPYSSLDLQETQYF. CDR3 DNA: TGTGCCAGCAGTCCTTACTCCTCATTGGACTTGCAAGAGACCCAGTACTTC. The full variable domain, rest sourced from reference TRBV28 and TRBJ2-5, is DVKVTQSSRYLVKRTGEKVFLECVQDMDHENMFWYRQDPGLGLRLIYFSYDVKMKEKGDIPEGYSVSREKKERFSLILESASTNQTSMYLCASSPYSSLDLQETQYFGPGTRLLVL.

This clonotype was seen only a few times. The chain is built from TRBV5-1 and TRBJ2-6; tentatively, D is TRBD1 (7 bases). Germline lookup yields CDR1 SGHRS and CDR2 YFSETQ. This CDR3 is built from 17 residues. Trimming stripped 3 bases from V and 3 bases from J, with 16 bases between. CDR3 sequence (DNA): TGCGCCAGCAGCTCGGCGGAGGGGGCTTTTGGGGCCAACGTCCTGACTTTC. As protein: CASSSAEGAFGANVLTF. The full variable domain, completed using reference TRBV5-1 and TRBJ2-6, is KAGVTQTPRYLIKTRGQQVTLSCSPISGHRSVSWYQQTPGQGLQFLFEYFSETQRNKGNFPGRFSGRQFSNSRSEMNVSTLELGDSALYLCASSSAEGAFGANVLTFGAGSRLTVL.

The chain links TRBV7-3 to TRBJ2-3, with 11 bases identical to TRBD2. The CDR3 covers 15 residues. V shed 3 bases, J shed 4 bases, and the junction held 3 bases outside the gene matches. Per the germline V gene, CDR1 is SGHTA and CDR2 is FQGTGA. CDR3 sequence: CASSFSGRGPDTQYF. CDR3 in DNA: TGTGCCAGCAGCTTTAGCGGGAGGGGCCCAGATACGCAGTATTTT. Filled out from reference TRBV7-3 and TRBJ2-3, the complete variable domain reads GAGVSQTPSNKVTEKGKYVELRCDPISGHTALYWYRQSLGQGPEFLIYFQGTGAADDSGLPNDRFFAVRPEGSVSTLKIQRTERGDSAVYLCASSFSGRGPDTQYFGPGTRLTVL.

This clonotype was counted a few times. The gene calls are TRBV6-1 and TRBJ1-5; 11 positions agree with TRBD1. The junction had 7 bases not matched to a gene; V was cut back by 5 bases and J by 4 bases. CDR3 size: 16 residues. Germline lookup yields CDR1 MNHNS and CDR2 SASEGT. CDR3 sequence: CASSLRTGGGNQPQHF. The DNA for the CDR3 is TGTGCCAGCAGTCTCAGGACAGGGGGCGGGAATCAGCCCCAGCATTTT.

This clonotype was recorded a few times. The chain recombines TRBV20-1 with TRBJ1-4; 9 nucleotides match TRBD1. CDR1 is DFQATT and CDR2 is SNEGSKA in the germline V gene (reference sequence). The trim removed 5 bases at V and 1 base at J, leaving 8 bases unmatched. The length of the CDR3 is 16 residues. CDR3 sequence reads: CSALGDRVKTNEKLFF. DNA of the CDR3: TGCAGTGCTCTAGGGGACAGGGTAAAAACTAATGAAAAACTGTTTTTT.

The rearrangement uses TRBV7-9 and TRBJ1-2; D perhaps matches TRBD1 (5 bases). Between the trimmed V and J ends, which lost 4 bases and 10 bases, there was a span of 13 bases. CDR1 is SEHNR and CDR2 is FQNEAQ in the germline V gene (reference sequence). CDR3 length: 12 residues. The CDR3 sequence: CASSSGDRDYTF. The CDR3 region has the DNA TGTGCCAGCAGCTCCGGCGACAGAGACTACACCTTC.

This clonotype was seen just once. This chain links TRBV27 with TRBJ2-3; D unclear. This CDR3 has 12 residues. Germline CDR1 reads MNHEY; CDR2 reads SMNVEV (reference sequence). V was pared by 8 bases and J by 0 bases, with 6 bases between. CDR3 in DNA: TGTGCCAGCGGCGCTAGCACAGATACGCAGTATTTT. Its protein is CASGASTDTQYF.

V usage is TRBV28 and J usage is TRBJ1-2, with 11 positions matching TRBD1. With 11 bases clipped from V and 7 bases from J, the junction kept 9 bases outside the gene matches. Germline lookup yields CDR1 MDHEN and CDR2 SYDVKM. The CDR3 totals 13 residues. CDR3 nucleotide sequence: TGTGCCGAAACGGACAGGGGGCGATCTGGCTACACCTTC. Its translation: CAETDRGRSGYTF.

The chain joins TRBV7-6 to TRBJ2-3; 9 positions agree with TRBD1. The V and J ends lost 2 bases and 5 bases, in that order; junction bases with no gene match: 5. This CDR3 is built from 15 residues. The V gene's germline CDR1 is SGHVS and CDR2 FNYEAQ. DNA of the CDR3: TGTGCCAGCAGCTTAAACAGGGGGCGCGGAGATACGCAGTATTTT. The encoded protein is CASSLNRGRGDTQYF.

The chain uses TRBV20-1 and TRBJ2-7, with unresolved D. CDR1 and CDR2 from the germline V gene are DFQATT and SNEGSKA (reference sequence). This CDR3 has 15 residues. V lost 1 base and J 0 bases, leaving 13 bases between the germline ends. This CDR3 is CSARGARETSYEQYF. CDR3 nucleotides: TGCAGTGCTAGAGGCGCCAGAGAGACCTCCTACGAGCAGTACTTC.

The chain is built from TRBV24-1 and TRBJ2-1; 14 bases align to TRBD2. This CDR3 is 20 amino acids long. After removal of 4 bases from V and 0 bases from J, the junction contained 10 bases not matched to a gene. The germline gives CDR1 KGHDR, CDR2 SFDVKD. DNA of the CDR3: TGTGCCACCAGTGACGCCAGACCCGGGACTAGCGGGAGCTCCTACAATGAGCAGTTCTTC. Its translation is CATSDARPGTSGSSYNEQFF.

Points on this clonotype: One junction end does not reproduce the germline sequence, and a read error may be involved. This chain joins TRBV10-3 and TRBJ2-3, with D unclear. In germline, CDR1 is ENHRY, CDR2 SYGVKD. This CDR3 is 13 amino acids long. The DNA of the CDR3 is TGTGCCACCAGTGCCCGTGGAAGAGATACGCAGTATTTT. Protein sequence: CATSARGRDTQYF.

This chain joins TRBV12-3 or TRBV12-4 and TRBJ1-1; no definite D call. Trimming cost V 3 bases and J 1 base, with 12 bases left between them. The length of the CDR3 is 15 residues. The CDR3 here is CASSFINPGNTEAFF. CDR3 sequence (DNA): TGTGCCAGCAGTTTCATTAACCCAGGGAACACTGAAGCTTTCTTT.

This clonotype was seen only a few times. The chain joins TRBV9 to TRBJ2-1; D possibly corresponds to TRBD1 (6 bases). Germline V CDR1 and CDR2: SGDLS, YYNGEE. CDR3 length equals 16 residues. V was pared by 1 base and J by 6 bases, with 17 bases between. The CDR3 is CASSVTGVRGSNEQFF. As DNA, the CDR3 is TGTGCCAGCAGCGTAACGGGCGTGAGGGGGTCCAATGAGCAGTTCTTC.

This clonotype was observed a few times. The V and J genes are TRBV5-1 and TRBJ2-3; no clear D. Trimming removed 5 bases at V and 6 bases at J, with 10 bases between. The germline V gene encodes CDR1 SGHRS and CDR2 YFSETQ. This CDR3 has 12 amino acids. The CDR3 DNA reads TGCGCCAGCAGTACAAGTTCTGATACGCAGTATTTT. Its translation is CASSTSSDTQYF.

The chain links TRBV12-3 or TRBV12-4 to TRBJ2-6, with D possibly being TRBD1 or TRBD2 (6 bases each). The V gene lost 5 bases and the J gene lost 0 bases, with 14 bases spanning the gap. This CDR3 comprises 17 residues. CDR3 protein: CASSRDIGGSGANVLTF. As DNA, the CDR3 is TGTGCCAGCAGTCGGGACATCGGGGGCTCTGGGGCCAACGTCCTGACTTTC.

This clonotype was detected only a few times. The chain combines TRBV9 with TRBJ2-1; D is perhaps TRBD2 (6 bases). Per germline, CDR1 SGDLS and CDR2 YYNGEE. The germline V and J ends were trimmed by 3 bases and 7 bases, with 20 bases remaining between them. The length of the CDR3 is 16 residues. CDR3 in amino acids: CASSALTGLRNNEQFF. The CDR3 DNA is TGTGCCAGCAGCGCCCTGACGGGACTCCGTAATAATGAGCAGTTCTTC.

CDR3 bases: TGCAGTGCTATGGGGCAGGGAAAGTCCTACGAGCAGTACTTC. Residues: CSAMGQGKSYEQYF. The genes are TRBV20-1 and TRBJ2-7, with a weak D call TRBD1 (5 bases). Looked up from germline, CDR1 is DFQATT and CDR2 is SNEGSKA (reference sequence). Trimming pared 4 bases from V and 1 base from J, leaving 14 bases between. CDR3 length equals 14 residues.